This section outlines one TCR beta chain sequence together with its context. Its antigen is unidentified. This record belongs to a study of T cell responses to AZD1222 COVID-19 vaccine. General study points: At 160-218 and 743-854, vaccine-associated CD4 TCRs were dominant, and they spanned spike. As reported, nearly half of all spike-specific TCRs target variant regions that are unmutated.

The repertoire was sequenced with immunoSEQ multiplex PCR; TCRdb's copy has only in-frame clones and lacks some. The table lists 140,000 or so clones, more than 80% of them singletons. The CDR3 consists of 11 residues. The germline V gene has CDR1 SGHDN and CDR2 FVKESK. V dropped 3 bases and J dropped 7 bases, with 4 bases sitting between them. The chain links TRBV14 to TRBJ2-1; D is undetermined. The receptor was isolated from an adult who received the MenACWY meningococcal vaccine as a control. The sample here was peripheral blood, taken 28 days after the second dose of the MenACWY control vaccine. The chain's CDR3 is CASSHRNEQFF. The CDR3 region has the DNA TGTGCCAGCAGCCACAGAAATGAGCAGTTCTTC.